This T cell receptor (beta chain) was found in a study of T-cell reconstitution after alpha-beta-depleted transplantation in children. The V end lost 6 bases, the J end lost 7 bases, and 7 bases lay between the germline ends. Germline values: CDR1 MNHNS, CDR2 SASEGT. The length of the CDR3 is 12 residues. TCRbeta library construction was performed incorporating unique molecular identifiers. TCRdb called the PCR reads again in MiXCR, with one record for every CDR3 protein. The top ten hold around 2.5% of the sample, which has about 500,000 distinct CDR3 sequences, 30% to 35% seen once. The sequencing here drew on PBMCs from the stem cell graft donor, taken from the stem cell graft. The TCR comes from a human donor who donated a stem cell graft to a child with aplastic anemia. The gene calls are TRBV6-1 and TRBJ1-6, with D unresolved. The CDR3 bases are TGTGCCAGCAGCCGACAAAATTCACCCCTCCACTTT. Protein: CASSRQNSPLHF.